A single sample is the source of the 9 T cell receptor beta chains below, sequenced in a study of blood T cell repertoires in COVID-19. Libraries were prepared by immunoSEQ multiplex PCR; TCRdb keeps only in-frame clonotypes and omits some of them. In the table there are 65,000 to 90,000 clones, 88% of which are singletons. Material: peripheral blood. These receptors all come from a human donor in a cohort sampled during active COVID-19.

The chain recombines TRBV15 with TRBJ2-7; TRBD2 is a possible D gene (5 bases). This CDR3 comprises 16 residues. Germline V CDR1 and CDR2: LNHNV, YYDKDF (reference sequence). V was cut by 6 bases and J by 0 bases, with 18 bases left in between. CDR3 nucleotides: TGTGCCACCAGACTAGGCGGGCCAGCGAACTCCTACGAGCAGTACTTC. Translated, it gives CATRLGGPANSYEQYF.

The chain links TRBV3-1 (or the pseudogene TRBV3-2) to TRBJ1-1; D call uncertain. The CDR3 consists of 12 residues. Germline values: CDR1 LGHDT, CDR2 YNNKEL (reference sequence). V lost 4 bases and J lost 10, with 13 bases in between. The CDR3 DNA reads TGTGCCAGCAGCCCCCTTTCGGGAGTAGCTTTCTTT. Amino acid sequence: CASSPLSGVAFF.

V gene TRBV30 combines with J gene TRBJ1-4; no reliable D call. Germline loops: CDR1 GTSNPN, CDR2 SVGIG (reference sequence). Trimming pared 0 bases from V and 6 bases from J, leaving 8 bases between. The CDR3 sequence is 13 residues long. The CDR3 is CAWSVGLDEKLFF. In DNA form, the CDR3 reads TGTGCCTGGAGTGTGGGCCTTGATGAAAAACTGTTTTTT.

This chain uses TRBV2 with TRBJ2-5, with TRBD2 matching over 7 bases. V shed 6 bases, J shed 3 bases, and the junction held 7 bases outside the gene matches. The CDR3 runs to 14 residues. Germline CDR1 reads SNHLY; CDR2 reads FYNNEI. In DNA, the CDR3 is TGTGCCAGCAGATTTGGACTAGTGGAAGAGACCCAGTACTTC. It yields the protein CASRFGLVEETQYF.

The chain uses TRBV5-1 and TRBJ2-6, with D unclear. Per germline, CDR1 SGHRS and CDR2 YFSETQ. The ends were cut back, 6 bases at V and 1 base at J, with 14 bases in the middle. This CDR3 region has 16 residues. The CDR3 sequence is CASNPTGTSGANVLTF. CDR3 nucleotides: TGCGCCAGCAACCCGACGGGTACTTCTGGGGCCAACGTCCTGACTTTC.

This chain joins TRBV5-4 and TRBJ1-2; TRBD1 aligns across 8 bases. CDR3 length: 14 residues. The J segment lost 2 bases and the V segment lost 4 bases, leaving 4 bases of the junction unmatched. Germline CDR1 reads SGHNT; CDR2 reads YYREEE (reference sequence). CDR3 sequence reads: CASSLDRENYGYTF. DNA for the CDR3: TGTGCCAGCAGCCTGGACAGGGAAAACTATGGCTACACCTTC.

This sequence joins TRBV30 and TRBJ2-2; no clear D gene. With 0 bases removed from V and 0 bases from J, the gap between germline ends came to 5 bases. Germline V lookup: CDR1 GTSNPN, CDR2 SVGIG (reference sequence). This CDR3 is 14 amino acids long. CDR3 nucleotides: TGTGCCTGGAGTGTACTCGCGAACACCGGGGAGCTGTTTTTT. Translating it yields CAWSVLANTGELFF.

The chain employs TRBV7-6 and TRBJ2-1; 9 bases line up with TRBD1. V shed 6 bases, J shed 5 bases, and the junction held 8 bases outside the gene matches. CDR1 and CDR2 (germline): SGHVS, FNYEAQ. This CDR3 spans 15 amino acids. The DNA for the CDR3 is TGTGCCAGCAGTGCCGGGACAGGGATCAACAATGAGCAGTTCTTC. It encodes CASSAGTGINNEQFF.

The CDR3 protein is CASSQDQMNTEAFF. The DNA for the CDR3 is TGTGCCAGCAGCCAAGATCAAATGAACACTGAAGCTTTCTTT. J is TRBJ1-1 and V is TRBV4-2, with D unresolved. V lost 0 bases, J lost 0 bases, and 5 bases lay in between. Germline CDR1 reads LGHNA; CDR2 reads YNFKEQ. The CDR3 spans 14 residues.